This record concerns one TCR beta chain sequence. Its antigen is not known. The data were taken from a study of lymphopenia after photon versus proton radiotherapy. Clones were read by immunoSEQ multiplex PCR, and TCRdb kept only the in-frame ones, dropping some. The sample has 89,000 or so clones; 65% to 85% are singletons. Whole-study results and caveats: Photon-treated patients lost naive T cells and TCR diversity; proton-treated stayed stable.

V was clipped by 4 bases and J by 6 bases, with 16 bases between them. The CDR3 runs 15 residues. Looked up from germline, CDR1 is SGHNT and CDR2 is YYREEE (reference sequence). Sequences were derived from peripheral blood, sampled from a patient treated with proton-based radiotherapy. The chain links TRBV5-4 to TRBJ2-2, with D perhaps TRBD1 or TRBD2 (5 bases each). The TCR sequence derives from a man in his sixties with pancreatic cancer. CDR3 protein: CASSLRDGYAGELFF. The CDR3 nucleotides are TGTGCCAGCAGCCTACGGGACGGTTACGCCGGGGAGCTGTTTTTT.